A selection of T cell receptor beta chains follows, all from one sample in a study of T cells after yellow fever vaccination. MiXCR, run by TCRdb on the 5' RACE reads, gives a single entry per CDR3 protein. The sample records 130,000 or so distinct CDR3 sequences, roughly 15% being singletons. Here the sequenced sample was CD8+ T cells sorted from PBMCs, taken 5 days after the yellow fever booster vaccination. The receptors here all came from a man aged 18 to 30 who received the YFV17D yellow fever vaccine. CDR3s include the opening cysteine and the closing phenylalanine or tryptophan. A D gene is named only where the DNA matches it firmly. Clone size is shown for a subset of rows, as once, few, many or a class of expanded clone.

clone_size: few
j_call: TRBJ2-5
v_call: TRBV2
d_call: TRBD2
cdr3_nt: TGTGCCAGCAGTGGGAGACTAGCGGTCCAGACCCAGTACTTC
cdr3_aa: CASSGRLAVQTQYF

clone_size: .
j_call: TRBJ2-5
v_call: TRBV7-6
d_call: .
cdr3_nt: TGTGCCAGCAGCTTAGACTACCAAGAGACCCAGTACTTC
cdr3_aa: CASSLDYQETQYF

clone_size: few
j_call: TRBJ2-3
v_call: TRBV6-2/TRBV6-3
d_call: .
cdr3_nt: TGTGCCAGCAGCTTCATGGGGGATACGCAGTATTTT
cdr3_aa: CASSFMGDTQYF

clone_size: .
j_call: TRBJ2-3
v_call: TRBV29-1
d_call: TRBD2
cdr3_nt: TGCAGCGTTGATAGCGGGACAATCACAGATACGCAGTATTTT
cdr3_aa: CSVDSGTITDTQYF

clone_size: .
j_call: TRBJ2-1
v_call: TRBV11-2
d_call: .
cdr3_nt: TGTGCCAGCAAACATCAGGCGAATGAGCAGTTCTTC
cdr3_aa: CASKHQANEQFF

clone_size: .
j_call: TRBJ1-2
v_call: TRBV4-3
d_call: .
cdr3_nt: TGCGCCAGCAGGAGTTCGGGTTACGATGGCTACACCTTC
cdr3_aa: CASRSSGYDGYTF

clone_size: .
j_call: TRBJ2-1
v_call: TRBV4-1
d_call: TRBD1
cdr3_nt: TGCGCCAGCAGCCAGAGGGGACAGGGCGCAAATGGGCCTACAAATGAGCAGTTCTTC
cdr3_aa: CASSQRGQGANGPTNEQFF

clone_size: few
j_call: TRBJ1-2
v_call: TRBV29-1
d_call: TRBD1
cdr3_nt: TGCAGCGTTGAATTAGAGAGGGGGCATGACTATGGCTACACCTTC
cdr3_aa: CSVELERGHDYGYTF

clone_size: .
j_call: TRBJ2-7
v_call: TRBV7-6
d_call: .
cdr3_nt: TGTGCCAGCAGCGTCGGAATGGACTCCTCCTACGAGCAGTACTTC
cdr3_aa: CASSVGMDSSYEQYF

clone_size: few
j_call: TRBJ2-5
v_call: TRBV15
d_call: .
cdr3_nt: TGTGCCACTTCTGAGGGGGGCACGATCCAAGAGACCCAGTACTTC
cdr3_aa: CATSEGGTIQETQYF

clone_size: few
j_call: TRBJ1-1
v_call: TRBV5-6
d_call: .
cdr3_nt: TGTGCCAGCAGCCCCGGAGCAGCGCGTGCTTTCTTT
cdr3_aa: CASSPGAARAFF

clone_size: .
j_call: TRBJ1-2
v_call: TRBV15
d_call: .
cdr3_nt: TGTGCCACCAGCAGCGACGGATTGGTGGGCTACACCTTC
cdr3_aa: CATSSDGLVGYTF

clone_size: few
j_call: TRBJ2-1
v_call: TRBV5-1
d_call: TRBD2
cdr3_nt: TGCGCCAGCAGACGGGGGGGAATGGTGCATGAGCAGTTCTTC
cdr3_aa: CASRRGGMVHEQFF

clone_size: .
j_call: TRBJ2-7
v_call: TRBV7-8
d_call: TRBD2
cdr3_nt: TGTGCCAGCAGCTTAGGGCTAGCGGGGGGGTCCTTGTACGAGCAGTACTTC
cdr3_aa: CASSLGLAGGSLYEQYF

clone_size: .
j_call: TRBJ2-2
v_call: TRBV6-1
d_call: TRBD1
cdr3_nt: TGTGCCAGCAGTGCAGAGCCGGGACAGGCAAGAACCGGGGAGCTGTTTTTT
cdr3_aa: CASSAEPGQARTGELFF

clone_size: few
j_call: TRBJ2-6
v_call: TRBV5-6
d_call: .
cdr3_nt: TGTGCCAGCAGCTTGTGGGGGGCCGGGGCCAACGTCCTGACTTTC
cdr3_aa: CASSLWGAGANVLTF

clone_size: few
j_call: TRBJ1-3
v_call: TRBV7-9
d_call: TRBD1
cdr3_nt: TGTGCCAGCAGCCTCCGGGACAGGGGAGGAAACACCATATATTTT
cdr3_aa: CASSLRDRGGNTIYF

clone_size: .
j_call: TRBJ2-1
v_call: TRBV4-3
d_call: TRBD2
cdr3_nt: TGCGCCAGCAGCCAAGGACTAGCGGGGGAGAGCTCCTACAATGAGCAGTTCTTC
cdr3_aa: CASSQGLAGESSYNEQFF

clone_size: .
j_call: TRBJ1-1
v_call: TRBV20-1
d_call: TRBD1
cdr3_nt: TGCAGTGCTCTGGATGACAGGGCCCCGAACACTGAAGCTTTCTTT
cdr3_aa: CSALDDRAPNTEAFF

clone_size: .
j_call: TRBJ1-5
v_call: TRBV6-1
d_call: .
cdr3_nt: TGTGCCAGCAGTGAAGCCAGGGGACAGCCCCAGCATTTT
cdr3_aa: CASSEARGQPQHF

clone_size: few
j_call: TRBJ2-7
v_call: TRBV4-3
d_call: .
cdr3_nt: TGCGCCAGCAGCCAAGGGGCCGGGGATTACGAGCAGTACTTC
cdr3_aa: CASSQGAGDYEQYF

clone_size: .
j_call: TRBJ2-5
v_call: TRBV28
d_call: .
cdr3_nt: TGTGCCAGCAGTTTAGTTGGGGCTCACCGGGAGACCCAGTACTTC
cdr3_aa: CASSLVGAHRETQYF

clone_size: few
j_call: TRBJ2-7
v_call: TRBV5-1
d_call: .
cdr3_nt: TGCGCCAGCAGGTTGGCAGGGGGGGACTACGAGCAGTACTTC
cdr3_aa: CASRLAGGDYEQYF

clone_size: .
j_call: TRBJ2-7
v_call: TRBV27
d_call: TRBD1
cdr3_nt: TGTGCCAGCAGTTTAGTGACAGGGTTCTACGAGCAGTACTTC
cdr3_aa: CASSLVTGFYEQYF

clone_size: many
j_call: TRBJ2-1
v_call: TRBV4-1
d_call: TRBD2
cdr3_nt: TGCGCCAGCAGCCTCGGGACGGTTTTTGGGACTAGCGGGGGGCCCGCCTACAATGAGCAGTTCTTC
cdr3_aa: CASSLGTVFGTSGGPAYNEQFF

clone_size: few
j_call: TRBJ2-1
v_call: TRBV7-9
d_call: TRBD2
cdr3_nt: TGTGCCAGCACCGACTGGGCTAGCGGGGGAAATTACAATGAGCAGTTCTTC
cdr3_aa: CASTDWASGGNYNEQFF